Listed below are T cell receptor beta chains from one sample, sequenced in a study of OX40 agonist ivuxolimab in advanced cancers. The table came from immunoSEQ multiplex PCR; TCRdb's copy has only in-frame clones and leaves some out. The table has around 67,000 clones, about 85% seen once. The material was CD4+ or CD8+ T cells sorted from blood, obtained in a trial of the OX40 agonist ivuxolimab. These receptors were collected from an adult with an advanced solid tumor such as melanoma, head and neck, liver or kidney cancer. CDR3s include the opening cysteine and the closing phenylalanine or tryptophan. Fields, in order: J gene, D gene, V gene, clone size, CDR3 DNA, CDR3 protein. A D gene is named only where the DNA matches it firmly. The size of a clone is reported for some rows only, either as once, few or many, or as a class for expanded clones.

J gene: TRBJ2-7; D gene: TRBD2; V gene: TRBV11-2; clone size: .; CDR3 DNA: TGTGCCAGCAGCCGAACTGGGCGGGGGTACGAGCAGTACTTC; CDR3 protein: CASSRTGRGYEQYF
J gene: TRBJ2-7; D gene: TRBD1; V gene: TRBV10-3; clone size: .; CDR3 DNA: TGTGCCATCAGTGAGCCAGGACAGGGGGCCAACTACGAGCAGTACTTC; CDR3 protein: CAISEPGQGANYEQYF
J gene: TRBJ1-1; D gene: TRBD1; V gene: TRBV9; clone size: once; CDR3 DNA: TGTGCCAGCAGCGCCCGGGACAGGAGCACTGAAGCTTTCTTT; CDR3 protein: CASSARDRSTEAFF
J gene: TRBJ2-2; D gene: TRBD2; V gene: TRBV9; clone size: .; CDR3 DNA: TGTGCCAGCAGCGTAACTAGCGGAGCGAACACCGGGGAGCTGTTTTTT; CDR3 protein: CASSVTSGANTGELFF
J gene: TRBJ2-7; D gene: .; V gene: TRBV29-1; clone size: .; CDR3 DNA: TGCAGCGTCTCCTGGGGGCGAGAGCAGTACTTC; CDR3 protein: CSVSWGREQYF
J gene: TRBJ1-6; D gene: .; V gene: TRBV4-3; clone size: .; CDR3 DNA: TGCGCCAGCAGCCAAGAAACAAATTCACCCCTCCACTTT; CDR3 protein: CASSQETNSPLHF
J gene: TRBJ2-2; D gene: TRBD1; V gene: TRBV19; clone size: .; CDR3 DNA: TGTGCCAGTAAGGGACAGGCCGCGAACACCGGGGAGCTGTTTTTT; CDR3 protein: CASKGQAANTGELFF
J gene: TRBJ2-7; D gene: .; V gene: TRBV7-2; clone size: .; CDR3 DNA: TGTGCCAGCAGCTCACGCGCGTCCTACGAGCAGTACTTC; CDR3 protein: CASSSRASYEQYF
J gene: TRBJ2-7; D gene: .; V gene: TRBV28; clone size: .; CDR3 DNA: TGTGCCAGCAGTTTCCCCGATCAGCGGATGGGGGGCCTCTCCTCCTACGAGCAGTACTTC; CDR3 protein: CASSFPDQRMGGLSSYEQYF
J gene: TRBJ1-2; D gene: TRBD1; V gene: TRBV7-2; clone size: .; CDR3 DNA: TGTGCCAGCAGCCGACGACAGGGAGGAGGAGGCTACACCTTC; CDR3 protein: CASSRRQGGGGYTF
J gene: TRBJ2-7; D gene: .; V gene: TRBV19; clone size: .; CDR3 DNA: TGTGCCAGTAGTATAGATCCCAGATACGAGCAGTACTTC; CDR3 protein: CASSIDPRYEQYF
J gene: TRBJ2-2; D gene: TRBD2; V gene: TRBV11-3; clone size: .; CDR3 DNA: TGTGCCAGCAGCTTAGAACTAGCGGGAGCGAGGGAGCTGTTTTTT; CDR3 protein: CASSLELAGARELFF
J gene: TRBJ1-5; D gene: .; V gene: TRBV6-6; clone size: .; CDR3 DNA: TGTGCCAGCAGTTTTTCCAGGGGCAATCAGCCCCAGCATTTT; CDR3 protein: CASSFSRGNQPQHF
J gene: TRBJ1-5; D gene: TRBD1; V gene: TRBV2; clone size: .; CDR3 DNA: TGTGCCAGCAGTGGGGACAGGGGATACAATCAGCCCCAGCATTTT; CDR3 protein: CASSGDRGYNQPQHF
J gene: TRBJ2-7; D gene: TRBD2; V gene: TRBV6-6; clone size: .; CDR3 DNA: TGTGCCAGCAGGCGGACTAGCGCTATGGAGCAGTACTTC; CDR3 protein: CASRRTSAMEQYF
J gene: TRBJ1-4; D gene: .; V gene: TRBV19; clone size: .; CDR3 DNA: TGTGCCATAAAAGGGTCGGCGGATAATGAAAAACTGTTTTTT; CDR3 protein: CAIKGSADNEKLFF